The 6 T cell receptor beta chains presented below share a single source sample, sequenced in a study of T cell responses to AZD1222 COVID-19 vaccine. Profiling relied on immunoSEQ multiplex PCR, and the TCRdb table lists in-frame clones only, not all of them. The sample lists approximately 170,000 clones, approximately 93% occurring once. The sample was peripheral blood, taken on day 0 of AZD1222 vaccination. The receptors come from an adult in good health.

This rearrangement joins TRBV11-3 to TRBJ2-7, with D maybe TRBD2 (6 bases). Germline values: CDR1 SGHNT, CDR2 YENEEA. The CDR3 spans 13 residues. V lost 5 bases, J lost 6 bases, and 14 bases lay in between. The CDR3 here is CASSPGTSPEQYF. CDR3 nucleotides: TGTGCCAGCAGCCCTGGGACTTCCCCCGAGCAGTACTTC.

The rearrangement joins TRBV19 to TRBJ1-2; no definite D call. CDR1 is LNHDA and CDR2 is SQIVND in the germline V gene (reference sequence). V lost 10 bases, J lost 0 bases, and 12 bases lay in between. This CDR3 has 13 amino acids. CDR3 sequence reads: CATKQTPNYGYTF. The CDR3 DNA sequence: TGTGCCACGAAACAGACCCCTAACTATGGCTACACCTTC.

The genes are TRBV3-1 (or the pseudogene TRBV3-2) and TRBJ2-6; D not certain. Germline assignment: CDR1 LGHDT and CDR2 YNNKEL (reference sequence). The V and J ends lost 0 bases and 2 bases respectively, with 5 bases between them. The CDR3 has 15 residues. CDR3 region: CASSQDLAGANVLTF. For the CDR3, the DNA is TGTGCCAGCAGCCAAGACTTGGCTGGGGCCAACGTCCTGACTTTC.

The chain's CDR3 is CASSESVGYGEKLFF. As DNA, the CDR3 is TGCGCCAGCAGTGAGTCGGTTGGTTACGGTGAAAAACTGTTTTTT. The chain uses TRBV10-1 and TRBJ1-4; D is unresolved. Trimming shortened V by 0 bases and J by 7 bases, and 12 bases separated the two germline ends. The CDR3 runs to 15 residues. Germline V gene sequence: CDR1 WNHNN, CDR2 SYGVQD (reference sequence).

The chain uses TRBV12-5 and TRBJ2-7; D is uncertain. The CDR3 spans 15 residues. The germline gives CDR1 LGHNT, CDR2 FRNRAP. V was clipped by 4 bases and J by 0 bases, with 13 bases between them. CDR3 protein: CASGSSTSSSYEQYF. The CDR3 coding sequence is TGTGCTAGTGGTTCTTCGACTTCCAGCTCCTACGAGCAGTACTTC.

The chain couples TRBV7-2 to TRBJ1-3; the D is unclear. This CDR3 has 16 amino acids. Germline V gene lookup returns CDR1 SGHTA and CDR2 FQGNSA. The V end lost 1 base, the J end lost 2 bases, and 12 bases lay between the germline ends. In nucleotides, the CDR3 is TGTGCCAGCAGCTTAGGGTCCCGGACGGCTGGAAACACCATATATTTT. It yields the protein CASSLGSRTAGNTIYF.